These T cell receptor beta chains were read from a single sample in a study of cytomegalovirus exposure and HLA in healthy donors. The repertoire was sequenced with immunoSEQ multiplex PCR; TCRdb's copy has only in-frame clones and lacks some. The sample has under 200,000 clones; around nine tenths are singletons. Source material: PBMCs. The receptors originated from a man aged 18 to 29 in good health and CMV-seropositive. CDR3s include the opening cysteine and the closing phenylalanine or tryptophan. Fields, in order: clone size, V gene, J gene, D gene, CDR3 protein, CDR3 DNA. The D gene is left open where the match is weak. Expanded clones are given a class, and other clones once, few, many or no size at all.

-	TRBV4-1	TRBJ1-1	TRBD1	CASSHTGGFTEAFF	TGCGCCAGCAGCCATACAGGGGGCTTCACTGAAGCTTTCTTT
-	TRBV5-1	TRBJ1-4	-	CASSPGVIEATNEKLFF	TGCGCCAGCAGCCCGGGAGTAATAGAGGCAACTAATGAAAAACTGTTTTTT
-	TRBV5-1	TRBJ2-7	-	CASSLILGARTYEQYF	TGCGCCAGCAGCTTGATTCTGGGGGCGCGAACCTACGAGCAGTACTTC
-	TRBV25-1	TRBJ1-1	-	CASGPSRVNTEAFF	TGTGCCAGCGGACCCTCGAGGGTGAACACTGAAGCTTTCTTT
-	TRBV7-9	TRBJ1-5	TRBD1	CASSSDRSDQPQHF	TGTGCCAGCAGCTCGGACAGGAGTGATCAGCCCCAGCATTTT
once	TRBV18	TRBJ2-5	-	CASSPGETQYF	TGTGCCAGCTCACCCGGAGAGACCCAGTACTTC
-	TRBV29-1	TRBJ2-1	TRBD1	CHRLGDRVGEQFF	TGTCACCGTCTGGGGGACAGGGTCGGTGAGCAGTTCTTC
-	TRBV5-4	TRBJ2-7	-	CASSLTPGQSHEQYF	TGTGCCAGCAGCTTGACCCCTGGACAAAGCCACGAGCAGTACTTC
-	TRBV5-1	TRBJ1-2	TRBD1	CASSSSGGYSYGYTF	TGCGCCAGCAGCTCTTCAGGGGGCTACTCCTATGGCTACACCTTC
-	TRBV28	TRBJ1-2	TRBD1	CASSSSIRDRGRWGYGYTF	TGTGCCAGCAGCTCCTCGATAAGGGACAGGGGGCGGTGGGGCTATGGCTACACCTTC
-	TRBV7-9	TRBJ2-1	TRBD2	CASGLAGGDEQFF	TGTGCCAGCGGTCTAGCGGGAGGGGATGAGCAGTTCTTC
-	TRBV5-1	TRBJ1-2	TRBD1	CASRSDAEYRGRYYGYTF	TGCGCCAGCAGAAGCGACGCAGAATACAGGGGACGCTACTATGGCTACACCTTC
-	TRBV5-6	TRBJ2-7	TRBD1	CASSLRDRPYYEQYF	TGTGCCAGCAGCTTGCGGGACAGGCCATACTACGAGCAGTACTTC
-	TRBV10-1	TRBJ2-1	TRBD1	CASSVSDRDDEQFF	TGCGCCAGCAGTGTAAGTGACAGGGACGATGAGCAGTTCTTC
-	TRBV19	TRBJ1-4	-	CASSIQQTNEKLFF	TGTGCCAGTAGTATCCAACAAACTAATGAAAAACTGTTTTTT